This TCR beta chain was identified during a study of Graves' ophthalmopathy and Graves' hyperthyroidism. This clonotype was counted ten times or more. The junction had 6 bases not matched to a gene; V was cut back by 6 bases and J by 10 bases. Germline V gene data show CDR1 as MNHGY and CDR2 as SVAAGI. This CDR3 region has 14 residues. RNA served as the template for amplifying TCR beta CDR3 regions. In the first round, RT-PCR was carried out with HTBI primers, and a multiplex PCR formed the second round. Each CDR3 protein is one row after TCRdb ran MiXCR on the multiplex PCR reads. The sample carries hundreds of thousands of distinct CDR3 sequences, under 25% recorded once.

The chain recombines TRBV6-9 with TRBJ1-6, with 10 positions matching TRBD1. Sequences were obtained from peripheral blood. The clonotype originates from a woman under 30 with stable Graves' hyperthyroidism. In DNA, the CDR3 is TGTGCCAGCAGGCGGACAGGGGGGAACTCACCCCTCCACTTT. Translation: CASRRTGGNSPLHF.